A selection of T cell receptor beta chains follows, all from one sample in a study of vaccination effects on CD4 cells after COVID-19. Produced via immunoSEQ multiplex PCR; TCRdb's table is partial and in-frame only. Of tens of thousands of clones listed, 74% are singletons. These receptors are not linked to any known antigen. The material sequenced was CD4+ T cells from PBMCs cultured with HCoV-229E spike peptides, taken after COVID-19 vaccination. Receptor source: a human donor who received a COVID-19 vaccine. Each CDR3 is given with its conserved first and last residue. Fields, in order: clone size, CDR3 length, V gene, D gene, J gene, CDR3 DNA, CDR3 protein. D genes are given only for firm matches. The size of a clone is reported for some rows only, either as once, few or many, or as a class for expanded clones.

abundance: NA; len: 13; v_gene: TRBV25-1; d_gene: NA; j_gene: TRBJ1-1; CDR3nt: TGTGCCACCGCCAGGGTGGATCTCACTGAAGCTTTCTTT; CDR3aa: CATARVDLTEAFF
abundance: NA; len: 15; v_gene: TRBV7-9; d_gene: NA; j_gene: TRBJ1-1; CDR3nt: TGTGCCAGCAGCTTAGTCGCCACTCGGGGGGATGAAGCTTTCTTT; CDR3aa: CASSLVATRGDEAFF
abundance: NA; len: 13; v_gene: TRBV2; d_gene: NA; j_gene: TRBJ1-5; CDR3nt: TGTGCCAGCAGTGAAGGACACAATCAGCCCCAGCATTTT; CDR3aa: CASSEGHNQPQHF
abundance: NA; len: 14; v_gene: TRBV7-2; d_gene: NA; j_gene: TRBJ2-5; CDR3nt: TGTGCCAGCAGCCCTCCGGGACACCAAGAGACCCAGTACTTC; CDR3aa: CASSPPGHQETQYF
abundance: NA; len: 14; v_gene: TRBV18; d_gene: NA; j_gene: TRBJ2-5; CDR3nt: TGTGCCAGCTCACCGTCACGGGCGGCGGAGACCCAGTACTTC; CDR3aa: CASSPSRAAETQYF
abundance: NA; len: 13; v_gene: TRBV19; d_gene: NA; j_gene: TRBJ1-1; CDR3nt: TGTGCCAGTAGGCACCTTGGGACACCTGAAGCTTTCTTT; CDR3aa: CASRHLGTPEAFF
abundance: NA; len: 14; v_gene: TRBV20-1; d_gene: TRBD2; j_gene: TRBJ2-3; CDR3nt: TGCAGTGCTAGTAATAGCGGGGGCACAGATACGCAGTATTTT; CDR3aa: CSASNSGGTDTQYF
abundance: NA; len: 14; v_gene: TRBV30; d_gene: NA; j_gene: TRBJ1-6; CDR3nt: TGTGCCTGGAGCGCTATACCAAAGAATTCACCCCTCCACTTT; CDR3aa: CAWSAIPKNSPLHF
abundance: few; len: 14; v_gene: TRBV18; d_gene: NA; j_gene: TRBJ2-5; CDR3nt: TGTGCCAGCTCACCACCGGGGGAGCCGGAGACCCAGTACTTC; CDR3aa: CASSPPGEPETQYF
abundance: NA; len: 14; v_gene: TRBV5-1; d_gene: TRBD1; j_gene: TRBJ1-1; CDR3nt: TGCGCCAGCAGCCAAGGGACAGTTAACACTGAAGCTTTCTTT; CDR3aa: CASSQGTVNTEAFF
abundance: NA; len: 15; v_gene: TRBV30; d_gene: NA; j_gene: TRBJ2-6; CDR3nt: TGTGCCTGGAGTGTACGAGGTTCTGGGGCCAACGTCCTGACTTTC; CDR3aa: CAWSVRGSGANVLTF
abundance: few; len: 13; v_gene: TRBV19; d_gene: NA; j_gene: TRBJ1-2; CDR3nt: TGTGCCAGTAGCCGGGACGGGTATTATGGCTACACCTTC; CDR3aa: CASSRDGYYGYTF
abundance: NA; len: 16; v_gene: TRBV3-1/TRBV3-2; d_gene: NA; j_gene: TRBJ2-1; CDR3nt: TGTGCCAGCAGCCAACACCCTGGGGGCTCCTACAATGAGCAGTTCTTC; CDR3aa: CASSQHPGGSYNEQFF
abundance: NA; len: 13; v_gene: TRBV2; d_gene: TRBD1; j_gene: TRBJ1-1; CDR3nt: TGTGCCAGCGACAGGGGAGGGGATACTGAAGCTTTCTTT; CDR3aa: CASDRGGDTEAFF
abundance: NA; len: 15; v_gene: TRBV7-8; d_gene: TRBD2; j_gene: TRBJ2-1; CDR3nt: TGTGCCAGCAGCGAACCTAGCGGGGGAAACGGGGAGCAGTTCTTC; CDR3aa: CASSEPSGGNGEQFF
abundance: NA; len: 13; v_gene: TRBV2; d_gene: NA; j_gene: TRBJ2-5; CDR3nt: TGTGCCAGCAGTGACCTAGGGGAGGAGACCCAGTACTTC; CDR3aa: CASSDLGEETQYF
abundance: NA; len: 12; v_gene: TRBV5-1; d_gene: NA; j_gene: TRBJ2-3; CDR3nt: TGCGCCAGCAGCTTGGAGACAGATACGCAGTATTTT; CDR3aa: CASSLETDTQYF
abundance: few; len: 15; v_gene: TRBV10-1; d_gene: NA; j_gene: TRBJ1-2; CDR3nt: TGCGCCAGCAGTGGAGGAAGAACCTGGGACTATGGCTACACCTTC; CDR3aa: CASSGGRTWDYGYTF
abundance: NA; len: 12; v_gene: TRBV10-3; d_gene: NA; j_gene: TRBJ1-2; CDR3nt: TGTGCCATCAGTGAGTCGCTGGATTACTACACCTTC; CDR3aa: CAISESLDYYTF
abundance: NA; len: 16; v_gene: TRBV18; d_gene: TRBD1; j_gene: TRBJ1-5; CDR3nt: TGTGCCAGCTCACCTACGACAGGGATGGGGAATCAGCCCCAGCATTTT; CDR3aa: CASSPTTGMGNQPQHF
abundance: few; len: 13; v_gene: TRBV12-3/TRBV12-4; d_gene: NA; j_gene: TRBJ1-1; CDR3nt: TGTGCCAGCAGGCCCGGTGGAAACACTGAAGCTTTCTTT; CDR3aa: CASRPGGNTEAFF
abundance: NA; len: 15; v_gene: TRBV7-3; d_gene: TRBD2; j_gene: TRBJ2-1; CDR3nt: TGTGCCAGCAGCTTGGGACTAGCGGACTACAATGAGCAGTTCTTC; CDR3aa: CASSLGLADYNEQFF
abundance: few; len: 15; v_gene: TRBV19; d_gene: NA; j_gene: TRBJ2-6; CDR3nt: TGTGCCAGTAGTATCGGGGGTCAAAGGGCAGACGTCCTGACTTTC; CDR3aa: CASSIGGQRADVLTF
abundance: NA; len: 14; v_gene: TRBV7-2; d_gene: NA; j_gene: TRBJ1-4; CDR3nt: TGTGCCAGCAGCTTGCAGGGTCCTAATGAAAAACTGTTTTTT; CDR3aa: CASSLQGPNEKLFF
abundance: few; len: 12; v_gene: TRBV28; d_gene: NA; j_gene: TRBJ1-1; CDR3nt: TGTGCCAGCAGCCCAAGTTGGTCCGAAGCTTTCTTT; CDR3aa: CASSPSWSEAFF
abundance: NA; len: 13; v_gene: TRBV6-5; d_gene: NA; j_gene: TRBJ1-5; CDR3nt: TGTGCCAGCAGTTACGATAGCAATCAGCCCCAGCATTTT; CDR3aa: CASSYDSNQPQHF
abundance: once; len: 13; v_gene: TRBV29-1; d_gene: NA; j_gene: TRBJ2-2; CDR3nt: TGCAGCGTTGTCGGGGCCGACACCGGGGAGCTGTTTTTT; CDR3aa: CSVVGADTGELFF
abundance: NA; len: 14; v_gene: TRBV2; d_gene: NA; j_gene: TRBJ2-3; CDR3nt: TGTGCCAGCAGACACAGAGGGACCACAGATACGCAGTATTTT; CDR3aa: CASRHRGTTDTQYF
abundance: few; len: 14; v_gene: TRBV5-4; d_gene: NA; j_gene: TRBJ1-1; CDR3nt: TGTGCCAGCAGGGGGGGCAGTATGAACACTGAAGCTTTCTTT; CDR3aa: CASRGGSMNTEAFF
abundance: NA; len: 13; v_gene: TRBV5-1; d_gene: TRBD1; j_gene: TRBJ2-1; CDR3nt: TGCGCCAGCAGCTCCTCACAGGGGGCTGAGCAGTTCTTC; CDR3aa: CASSSSQGAEQFF
abundance: NA; len: 14; v_gene: TRBV5-1; d_gene: NA; j_gene: TRBJ2-1; CDR3nt: TGCGCCAGCAGCTTGGCCGCTAGGGCGGATGAGCAGTTCTTC; CDR3aa: CASSLAARADEQFF
abundance: few; len: 13; v_gene: TRBV12-3/TRBV12-4; d_gene: NA; j_gene: TRBJ2-1; CDR3nt: TGTGCCAGCAGACCTTCAGGAAACAATGAGCAGTTCTTC; CDR3aa: CASRPSGNNEQFF
abundance: once; len: 14; v_gene: TRBV19; d_gene: NA; j_gene: TRBJ2-1; CDR3nt: TGTGCCAGTAGTATAGGATCGCCATCCAATGAGCAGTTCTTC; CDR3aa: CASSIGSPSNEQFF
abundance: NA; len: 16; v_gene: TRBV7-2; d_gene: NA; j_gene: TRBJ1-3; CDR3nt: TGTGCCAGCAGCTTACGTGGTGGCAGCTCTGGAAACACCATATATTTT; CDR3aa: CASSLRGGSSGNTIYF
abundance: NA; len: 15; v_gene: TRBV7-2; d_gene: NA; j_gene: TRBJ2-3; CDR3nt: TGTGCCAGCAGCTTAGGACCCCTAACCAGTGATACGCAGTATTTT; CDR3aa: CASSLGPLTSDTQYF
abundance: NA; len: 13; v_gene: TRBV7-3; d_gene: NA; j_gene: TRBJ1-1; CDR3nt: TGTGCCAGCAGCCCTCGGGGGGCCACTGAAGCTTTCTTT; CDR3aa: CASSPRGATEAFF
abundance: NA; len: 13; v_gene: TRBV6-5; d_gene: NA; j_gene: TRBJ2-5; CDR3nt: TGTGCCAGCAGGCCTACGGGATATGAGACCCAGTACTTC; CDR3aa: CASRPTGYETQYF
abundance: NA; len: 15; v_gene: TRBV24-1; d_gene: NA; j_gene: TRBJ2-2; CDR3nt: TGTGCCACCAGTGATGCTAGTAGGGGTTTAGGGGAGCTGTTTTTT; CDR3aa: CATSDASRGLGELFF
abundance: NA; len: 15; v_gene: TRBV7-2; d_gene: NA; j_gene: TRBJ2-3; CDR3nt: TGTGCCAGCAGCTTTTCTGCTAGCTCAACAGATACGCAGTATTTT; CDR3aa: CASSFSASSTDTQYF
abundance: NA; len: 15; v_gene: TRBV7-8; d_gene: TRBD1; j_gene: TRBJ1-2; CDR3nt: TGTGCCAGCAGCCCGGGACAGGGTCATTGGGGGGGCTACACCTTC; CDR3aa: CASSPGQGHWGGYTF
abundance: few; len: 14; v_gene: TRBV19; d_gene: NA; j_gene: TRBJ1-5; CDR3nt: TGTGCCAGTAGTATAGGCGTGAGCAATCAGCCCCAGCATTTT; CDR3aa: CASSIGVSNQPQHF
abundance: NA; len: 14; v_gene: TRBV3-1/TRBV3-2; d_gene: NA; j_gene: TRBJ2-1; CDR3nt: TGTGCCAGCAGTTATGGACCCCTGAGGGGTGAGCAGTTCTTC; CDR3aa: CASSYGPLRGEQFF
abundance: NA; len: 12; v_gene: TRBV11-2; d_gene: NA; j_gene: TRBJ1-1; CDR3nt: TGTGCCAGCACCCAAGGGGGGTTTGAAGCTTTCTTT; CDR3aa: CASTQGGFEAFF
abundance: NA; len: 14; v_gene: TRBV6-5; d_gene: TRBD1; j_gene: TRBJ1-5; CDR3nt: TGTGCCAGCAGCACACCCGACAGGGGTCAGCCCCAGCATTTT; CDR3aa: CASSTPDRGQPQHF
abundance: NA; len: 17; v_gene: TRBV28; d_gene: NA; j_gene: TRBJ1-5; CDR3nt: TGTGCCAGCAGTTTCCAAGGGGGGGCTGGGAGCAATCAGCCCCAGCATTTT; CDR3aa: CASSFQGGAGSNQPQHF
abundance: NA; len: 13; v_gene: TRBV19; d_gene: NA; j_gene: TRBJ1-5; CDR3nt: TGTGCCAGTAATGACAGAAAAAGACAGCCCCAGCATTTT; CDR3aa: CASNDRKRQPQHF
abundance: few; len: 17; v_gene: TRBV9; d_gene: TRBD1; j_gene: TRBJ1-2; CDR3nt: TGTGCCAGCAGCAGAGGGACGGTGCCAGGGGGGAACTATGGCTACACCTTC; CDR3aa: CASSRGTVPGGNYGYTF
abundance: NA; len: 12; v_gene: TRBV5-4; d_gene: NA; j_gene: TRBJ2-5; CDR3nt: TGTGCCAGCAGCCGGGGCCAAGAGACCCAGTACTTC; CDR3aa: CASSRGQETQYF
abundance: NA; len: 18; v_gene: TRBV7-9; d_gene: TRBD2; j_gene: TRBJ2-2; CDR3nt: TGTGCCAGCAGCTTAATCTATAGCGGGGGGCCAGGAACCGGGGAGCTGTTTTTT; CDR3aa: CASSLIYSGGPGTGELFF
abundance: NA; len: 13; v_gene: TRBV19; d_gene: NA; j_gene: TRBJ1-2; CDR3nt: TGTGCCAGTAGGATGCGGGTTCCCTATGGCTACACCTTC; CDR3aa: CASRMRVPYGYTF
abundance: NA; len: 15; v_gene: TRBV28; d_gene: TRBD2; j_gene: TRBJ2-1; CDR3nt: TGTGCCAGCAGTCCCAGACTAGCGGGGGGCCGGCCCCAGTTCTTC; CDR3aa: CASSPRLAGGRPQFF
abundance: NA; len: 13; v_gene: TRBV7-3; d_gene: NA; j_gene: TRBJ2-5; CDR3nt: TGTGCCAGCAGCTTAAACAACCAAGAGACCCAGTACTTC; CDR3aa: CASSLNNQETQYF
abundance: NA; len: 15; v_gene: TRBV19; d_gene: TRBD2; j_gene: TRBJ2-1; CDR3nt: TGTGCCAGTAGTATGCGCCTAGCGGGAAGCAATGAGCAGTTCTTC; CDR3aa: CASSMRLAGSNEQFF